These 32 T cell receptor beta chains share one sample of origin, sequenced in a study of blood T cell repertoires in COVID-19 (dated by TCRdb to 2019 to 2021). Library generation was performed with the immunoSEQ multiplex PCR assay. Sourced from immuneACCESS, this table was stored by TCRdb with only in-frame sequences that have V and J called. A share of the clones is absent; for the studies checked, an unresolved V gene accounts for under half, and the remainder has no known explanation. Within this sample are about 300,000 clones, with 87% of them counted one time only. The ten top clones hold around 1.5% of the sample. Material for sequencing was peripheral blood. These receptors were collected from a woman aged 40 to 50 who had recovered from COVID-19.

The chain couples TRBV29-1 to TRBJ2-1; D is perhaps TRBD2 (7 bases). Per germline, CDR1 SQVTM and CDR2 ANQGSEA. V was pared by 8 bases and J by 1 base, with 15 bases between. CDR3 length equals 14 residues. CDR3 nucleotide sequence: TGCAGCTCCTCACGGGGGGCATCCTACAATGAGCAGTTCTTC. Protein sequence: CSSSRGASYNEQFF.

V is TRBV10-2 and J is TRBJ2-7, with 10 positions matching TRBD1. The CDR3 spans 13 residues. Germline values: CDR1 WSHSY, CDR2 SAAADI. V was clipped by 8 bases and J by 4 bases; unmatched bases: 5. CDR3 DNA sequence: TGCGCCAGCGCTCCGGGACAGGGGTACGAGCAGTACTTC. Translating gives CASAPGQGYEQYF.

The J gene is TRBJ2-7, the V gene TRBV5-1; D is perhaps TRBD1 (6 bases). Per germline, CDR1 SGHRS and CDR2 YFSETQ. V was pared by 3 bases and J by 7 bases, with 11 bases between. There are 12 residues in the CDR3. CDR3 nucleotides: TGCGCCAGCAGCTCTGGGACACCTGAGCAGTACTTC. It yields the protein CASSSGTPEQYF.

The chain is built from TRBV14 and TRBJ2-7; tentative D call: TRBD2 (5 bases). The length of the CDR3 is 13 residues. The V gene lost 4 bases and the J gene lost 4 bases, with 11 bases spanning the gap. Germline CDR1 is SGHDN and CDR2 is FVKESK. In DNA form, the CDR3 reads TGTGCCAGCAGCCTTGGACTGCTATACGAGCAGTACTTC. This encodes CASSLGLLYEQYF.

This clone was picked up a small number of times. The genes are TRBV4-3 and TRBJ1-2; 10 bases map to TRBD1. The CDR3 sequence is 17 residues long. Germline V lookup: CDR1 LGHNA, CDR2 YSLEER. V shed 4 bases, J shed 1 base, and the junction held 9 bases outside the gene matches. The CDR3 DNA reads TGCGCCAGCAGCCCTCGGACAGGGGGAGAGGTTAACTATGGCTACACCTTC. Translation gives CASSPRTGGEVNYGYTF.

The gene calls are TRBV19 and TRBJ1-2; maybe TRBD1 (5 bases). V was cut by 11 bases and J by 4 bases, with 17 bases left in between. Germline V gives CDR1 LNHDA, CDR2 SQIVND (reference sequence). The CDR3 covers 13 residues. In DNA form, the CDR3 reads TGTGCCTGTTCCCCTAGGGGTTTCTATGGCTACACCTTC. Its translation is CACSPRGFYGYTF.

The DNA for the CDR3 is TGTGCCAGCAGCTACTCCTCGACGGGGTCCTACGAGCAGTACTTC. Translated: CASSYSSTGSYEQYF. The chain couples TRBV11-3 to TRBJ2-7, with TRBD2 as a possible D gene (5 bases). V lost 4 bases and J 1 base, leaving 14 bases between the germline ends. CDR1 and CDR2 (germline): SGHNT, YENEEA. The CDR3 contains 15 residues.

This sequence joins TRBV19 and TRBJ2-3, with D tentatively TRBD2 (6 bases). Trimming removed 3 bases from V and 0 bases from J, with 10 bases in between. The CDR3 contains 15 residues. CDR1 and CDR2 (germline): LNHDA, SQIVND (reference sequence). The CDR3 loop is CASSIISGSTDTQYF. In DNA form, the CDR3 reads TGTGCCAGTAGTATTATCAGCGGGAGCACAGATACGCAGTATTTT.

There are a few counts of this clone. The chain combines TRBV5-1 with TRBJ2-1, with no clear D. V lost 1 base, J lost 3 bases, and 5 bases lay in between. Germline loops: CDR1 SGHRS, CDR2 YFSETQ. CDR3 size: 13 residues. The CDR3, as DNA: TGCGCCAGCAGCTTGAACGGCTACAATGAGCAGTTCTTC. Its translation: CASSLNGYNEQFF.

This clone was observed a single time. This chain joins TRBV3-1 (or the pseudogene TRBV3-2) and TRBJ2-6; TRBD2 might be the D (5 bases). V gave up 6 bases and J gave up 3 bases, with 6 bases separating them. Germline values: CDR1 LGHDT, CDR2 YNNKEL (reference sequence). The CDR3 spans 13 residues. This chain's CDR3 is CASRGDGANVLTF. The CDR3 nucleotides are TGTGCCAGCAGGGGAGATGGGGCCAACGTCCTGACTTTC.

This chain links TRBV5-1 with TRBJ1-2, with no clear D. The germline CDR1 and CDR2 sequences are SGHRS and YFSETQ. The CDR3 has 14 residues. V lost 1 base and J lost 6, with 13 bases in between. DNA for the CDR3: TGCGCCAGCAGCTTGTTTCCCTTACTCGATGGCTACACCTTC. Its protein is CASSLFPLLDGYTF.

The rearrangement joins TRBV7-2 to TRBJ2-7; D uncertain. The CDR3 is made up of 13 amino acids. Trimming removed 5 bases from V and 4 bases from J, with 12 bases in between. Germline V CDR1 and CDR2: SGHTA, FQGNSA. The CDR3 DNA reads TGTGCCAGCAGCCTCATTGCCGGGTACGAGCAGTACTTC. Translating gives CASSLIAGYEQYF.

Here the CDR3 reads CASSAQVAYEQYF. CDR3 DNA: TGTGCCAGCAGCGCCCAGGTGGCCTACGAGCAGTACTTC. The gene calls are TRBV7-9 and TRBJ2-7, with no clear D. V was trimmed by 5 bases and J by 2 bases, leaving 10 bases between them. The CDR3 runs to 13 residues. CDR1 is SEHNR, CDR2 FQNEAQ, per germline (reference sequence).

V gene TRBV7-2 combines with J gene TRBJ1-3, with D perhaps TRBD1 (5 bases). The CDR3 length is 17 residues. V gave up 1 base and J gave up 0 bases, with 13 bases separating them. The germline gives CDR1 SGHTA, CDR2 FQGNSA. The chain's CDR3 is CASSLVSRRDSGNTIYF. CDR3 nucleotide sequence: TGTGCCAGCAGCTTAGTTAGCCGCAGGGACTCTGGAAACACCATATATTTT.

This clone was counted once. The V call is TRBV5-1, the J call TRBJ2-5, with D possibly being TRBD2 (7 bases). The germline gives CDR1 SGHRS, CDR2 YFSETQ. V lost 5 bases and J 0 bases, leaving 17 bases between the germline ends. CDR3 size: 16 residues. CDR3 sequence: CASRVMGGGDQETQYF. CDR3 nucleotide sequence: TGCGCCAGCAGAGTTATGGGAGGGGGGGACCAAGAGACCCAGTACTTC. The complete variable domain, with remaining parts taken from reference TRBV5-1 and TRBJ2-5, reads KAGVTQTPRYLIKTRGQQVTLSCSPISGHRSVSWYQQTPGQGLQFLFEYFSETQRNKGNFPGRFSGRQFSNSRSEMNVSTLELGDSALYLCASRVMGGGDQETQYFGPGTRLLVL.

The rearrangement uses TRBV5-5 and TRBJ1-2; perhaps TRBD1 as D (6 bases). The germline V and J ends were trimmed by 6 bases and 4 bases, with 16 bases remaining between them. Germline CDR1 reads SGHKS; CDR2 reads YYEKEE (reference sequence). The CDR3 sequence is 14 residues long. CDR3 amino acids: CASTSQGGAYGYTF. The CDR3 DNA is TGTGCCAGCACCTCGCAAGGGGGAGCCTATGGCTACACCTTC.

The chain carries TRBV3-1 (or the pseudogene TRBV3-2) and TRBJ2-1; 8 bases line up with TRBD2. This CDR3 comprises 16 residues. Germline-derived CDR1 and CDR2 are LGHDT and YNNKEL (reference sequence). After removal of 0 bases from V and 2 bases from J, the junction contained 3 bases not matched to a gene. CDR3 loop: CASSQDPAGAYNEQFF. The CDR3 DNA follows: TGTGCCAGCAGCCAAGATCCAGCGGGGGCCTACAATGAGCAGTTCTTC.

V gene TRBV19 combines with J gene TRBJ1-1; D unclear. Trimming pared 3 bases from V and 10 bases from J, leaving 9 bases between. Germline V gene lookup returns CDR1 LNHDA and CDR2 SQIVND (reference sequence). The CDR3 spans 11 residues. For the CDR3, the DNA is TGTGCCAGTAGTATTCGGAGGGTAGCTTTCTTT. Its translation: CASSIRRVAFF.

The chain combines TRBV3-1 (or the pseudogene TRBV3-2) with TRBJ1-1; no firm D call. The CDR3 consists of 15 residues. The V gene's germline CDR1 is LGHDT and CDR2 YNNKEL (reference sequence). Trimming left V 3 bases short and J 5 bases short, with 16 bases between. The CDR3 bases are TGTGCCAGCAGCCAGGAGGACCTACCGGGAACTGAAGCTTTCTTT. This translates into CASSQEDLPGTEAFF.

The chain combines TRBV29-1 with TRBJ1-3; tentative D call: TRBD1 (5 bases). Germline lookup yields CDR1 SQVTM and CDR2 ANQGSEA. The CDR3 is 13 residues long. Deletions cut 4 bases from V and 3 bases from J, with 10 bases between. CDR3 DNA: TGCAGCGTTGCCAGGGAAGTTGGAAACACCATATATTTT. Residues: CSVAREVGNTIYF.

The chain has TRBV6-5 and TRBJ1-2; 7 bases line up with TRBD1. The junction had 6 bases not matched to a gene; V was cut back by 6 bases and J by 2 bases. CDR3 size: 14 residues. In germline, CDR1 is MNHEY, CDR2 SVGAGI. The CDR3, as DNA: TGTGCCAGCAGCCCCCTGGACAGGAACTATGGCTACACCTTC. It translates to CASSPLDRNYGYTF.

V usage is TRBV6-2 or TRBV6-3 and J usage is TRBJ2-3; D is unresolved. Germline-derived CDR1 and CDR2 are MNHEY and SVGEGT. V was trimmed by 1 base and J by 7 bases, leaving 15 bases between them. The CDR3 contains 15 residues. In DNA form, the CDR3 reads TGTGCCAGCAGTTACTATGTGACCGGAGCCTATACGCAGTATTTT. This encodes CASSYYVTGAYTQYF.

The chain carries TRBV4-1 and TRBJ1-3; TRBD1 agrees at 9 bases. Germline V gene lookup returns CDR1 MGHRA and CDR2 YSYEKL. J lost 2 bases, V lost 5 bases, and 7 bases had no gene match. The CDR3 sequence is 16 residues long. CDR3 in DNA: TGCGCCAGCAGCGACGGGACAGGGCTGACTGGAAACACCATATATTTT. Translating gives CASSDGTGLTGNTIYF.

The chain couples TRBV11-1 to TRBJ1-1; 9 nucleotides agree with TRBD1. Germline assignment: CDR1 SGHAT and CDR2 FQDESV (reference sequence). This CDR3 contains 13 residues. V lost 2 bases to trimming and J lost 11 bases; unmatched junction nucleotides: 6. CDR3 loop: CASSLTGDRAAFF. The CDR3, as DNA: TGTGCCAGCAGCTTAACCGGGGACAGGGCGGCTTTCTTT.

The chain carries TRBV6-5 and TRBJ1-5; D is perhaps TRBD1 (6 bases). The CDR3 consists of 16 residues. V was pared by 2 bases and J by 5 bases, with 16 bases between. The germline gives CDR1 MNHEY, CDR2 SVGAGI. The CDR3 region is CASSYAPQGSHQPQHF. Here the CDR3 DNA reads TGTGCCAGCAGTTACGCCCCACAGGGTTCCCATCAGCCCCAGCATTTT.

The genes are TRBV15 and TRBJ2-7; D may be TRBD2 (6 bases). Germline CDR1 reads LNHNV; CDR2 reads YYDKDF (reference sequence). Trimming took off 0 bases at V and 2 bases at J, with 8 bases between the two ends. This CDR3 has 14 residues. The CDR3: CATSREEGTYEQYF. For the CDR3, the DNA is TGTGCCACCAGCAGAGAGGAGGGTACCTACGAGCAGTACTTC.

The sample holds a few counts of this clone. The genes are TRBV6-5 and TRBJ1-1; 8 bases map to TRBD1. From germline, CDR1 is MNHEY and CDR2 SVGAGI. CDR3 length: 12 residues. The V segment lost 6 bases and the J segment 9 bases; nucleotides outside the gene matches: 6. CDR3 sequence reads: CASRRTGLQAFF. The CDR3 bases are TGTGCCAGCAGGAGGACAGGGCTGCAAGCTTTCTTT.

The J gene is TRBJ1-1, the V gene TRBV9; D remains unclear. Trimming shortened V by 0 bases and J by 6 bases, and 15 bases separated the two germline ends. The CDR3 consists of 15 residues. The germline CDR1 and CDR2 sequences are SGDLS and YYNGEE. CDR3 protein: CASSVATGGSAEAFF. The CDR3 DNA sequence: TGTGCCAGCAGCGTAGCTACGGGAGGGAGCGCTGAAGCTTTCTTT.

This clone was found once. The J gene is TRBJ2-2, the V gene TRBV7-6; TRBD2 might be the D (7 bases). Germline V gives CDR1 SGHVS, CDR2 FNYEAQ. Between the trimmed V and J ends, which lost 0 bases and 1 base, there was a span of 12 bases. The CDR3 runs 17 residues. The CDR3 nucleotides read TGTGCCAGCAGCTTAGCGGGGGGGACACTGAACACCGGGGAGCTGTTTTTT. It encodes CASSLAGGTLNTGELFF.

The CDR3, as DNA: TGCGCCAGCAGCCCAGGGGGGAGGCCCTACAATGAGCAGTTCTTC. This encodes CASSPGGRPYNEQFF. The rearrangement uses TRBV4-1 and TRBJ2-1; a possible D gene is TRBD1 (7 bases). Trimming stripped 4 bases from V and 2 bases from J, with 12 bases between. The CDR3 is 15 amino acids. Per germline, CDR1 MGHRA and CDR2 YSYEKL.

The rearrangement uses TRBV3-1 (or the pseudogene TRBV3-2) and TRBJ1-2, with D uncertain. Trimming stripped 0 bases from V and 8 bases from J, with 10 bases between. Germline V CDR1 and CDR2: LGHDT, YNNKEL (reference sequence). This CDR3 has 13 residues. The CDR3 loop is CASSQERWRGYTF. The CDR3 DNA reads as TGTGCCAGCAGCCAAGAAAGGTGGAGGGGCTACACCTTC.

V gene TRBV2 combines with J gene TRBJ1-4; TRBD1 might be the D (6 bases). The CDR3 sequence is 13 residues long. Germline-derived CDR1 and CDR2 are SNHLY and FYNNEI. Trimming stripped 4 bases from V and 5 bases from J, with 8 bases between. CDR3 loop: CASSGQENEKLFF. In DNA, the CDR3 is TGTGCCAGCAGTGGACAGGAGAATGAAAAACTGTTTTTT.